This TCR beta chain is from a study of T cell responses to AZD1222 COVID-19 vaccine. The protocol was immunoSEQ multiplex PCR, while the TCRdb copy is restricted to in-frame clones and leaves out a portion. There are roughly 150,000 clones in the sample; over 80% occur only once, and 2.5% to 4% lies in the top ten. Worth noting for this clone: Its specificity is not known.

The CDR3 totals 15 residues. Trimming took off 8 bases at V and 2 bases at J, with 19 bases between the two ends. Germline V gene sequence: CDR1 SNHLY, CDR2 FYNNEI. Study-level points and caveats: Across the whole spike, CD4 TCRs peaked at regions 160-218 and 743-854.

The specimen comprised peripheral blood, sampled 28 days after the second AZD1222 dose. The clonotype originates from an adult who received the AZD1222 COVID-19 vaccine. The chain joins TRBV2 to TRBJ2-7; tentatively, D is TRBD1 (6 bases). The CDR3 loop reads CASRSLQGRPYEQYF. The CDR3 region has the DNA TGTGCCAGCCGGTCTCTGCAGGGGCGGCCCTACGAGCAGTACTTC.